This entry lists 28 T cell receptor beta chains sequenced from one sample in a study of identical twins. TCRdb independently ran MiXCR on the 5' RACE reads; one entry per CDR3 protein. The table shows approximately 690,000 distinct CDR3 sequences, with 5.5% to 6.5% occurring only once. Input material: naive T cells sorted from blood. The receptors originated from a man between 18 and 29 years old in good health.

This clonotype was seen only a few times. The chain has TRBV7-2 and TRBJ1-5; unclear D gene. There are 12 residues in the CDR3. The V end was cut by 5 bases, the J end by 5 bases, with 7 bases between. Germline loops: CDR1 SGHTA, CDR2 FQGNSA. The CDR3 nucleotides read TGTGCCAGCAGCACGCCCTATCAGCCCCAGCATTTT. Amino acids: CASSTPYQPQHF.

At least ten counts were recorded for this clonotype. The chain recombines TRBV6-5 with TRBJ1-2; the D is unclear. The CDR3 is 15 residues long. V was shortened by 0 bases and J by 4 bases, with 12 bases between the two germline ends. The germline CDR1 and CDR2 sequences are MNHEY and SVGAGI. The CDR3 coding sequence is TGTGCCAGCAGTTACTCCCAGGCTCTAGGCTATGGCTACACCTTC. Its translation is CASSYSQALGYGYTF.

Many counts were recorded for this clonotype. DNA for the CDR3: TGTGCCAGCAGCTTAGATAGCGGTCGAAATGAGCAGTTCTTC. Translated, it gives CASSLDSGRNEQFF. The genes are TRBV7-9 and TRBJ2-1, with TRBD2 as a possible D gene (6 bases). V was shortened by 1 base and J by 7 bases, with 11 bases between the two germline ends. CDR1 and CDR2 (germline): SEHNR, FQNEAQ (reference sequence). CDR3 length: 14 residues. The full variable domain, its missing parts supplied by reference TRBV7-9 and TRBJ2-1, is DTGVSQNPRHKITKRGQNVTFRCDPISEHNRLYWYRQTLGQGPEFLTYFQNEAQLEKSRLLSDRFSAERPKGSFSTLEIQRTEQGDSAMYLCASSLDSGRNEQFFGPGTRLTVL.

This chain connects TRBV5-1 to TRBJ1-1; possible D gene TRBD1, 5 bases. V was clipped by 4 bases and J by 1 base, with 11 bases between them. There are 14 residues in the CDR3. The V gene's germline CDR1 is SGHRS and CDR2 YFSETQ. In DNA, the CDR3 is TGCGCCAGCAGCGTCTTTGGACAGAACACTGAAGCTTTCTTT. This sequence encodes CASSVFGQNTEAFF. Filled out from reference TRBV5-1 and TRBJ1-1, the complete variable domain reads KAGVTQTPRYLIKTRGQQVTLSCSPISGHRSVSWYQQTPGQGLQFLFEYFSETQRNKGNFPGRFSGRQFSNSRSEMNVSTLELGDSALYLCASSVFGQNTEAFFGQGTRLTVV.

The chain recombines TRBV6-6 with TRBJ2-7, with no clear D. The CDR3 contains 13 residues. Trimming removed 4 bases at V and 5 bases at J, with 12 bases between. Germline V CDR1 and CDR2: MNHNY, SVGAGI (reference sequence). The CDR3, as DNA: TGTGCCAGCAGTTCCGCCCCCGATAACGAGCAGTACTTC. Its translation is CASSSAPDNEQYF.

This clonotype was observed many times. This chain links TRBV7-2 with TRBJ1-3; 9 nucleotides match TRBD1. CDR3 size: 15 residues. V shed 8 bases, J shed 2 bases, and the junction held 7 bases outside the gene matches. Germline V gene sequence: CDR1 SGHTA, CDR2 FQGNSA. The CDR3 loop reads CASSSGTGPGNTIYF. CDR3 sequence (DNA): TGTGCCAGCTCCTCCGGGACAGGGCCTGGAAACACCATATATTTT.

This clonotype was found many times. This chain uses TRBV20-1 with TRBJ2-3; 8 bases agree with TRBD2. Germline V gene data show CDR1 as DFQATT and CDR2 as SNEGSKA (reference sequence). V trimming: 5 bases; J trimming: 1 base; junction bases outside the gene matches: 5. The CDR3 is 14 amino acids. The CDR3 bases are TGCAGTGCTTCGACTAGCGCTCGCACAGATACGCAGTATTTT. Translating gives CSASTSARTDTQYF.

This clonotype was seen many times. The V call is TRBV4-3, the J call TRBJ2-1, with 11 positions matching TRBD2. The CDR3 spans 16 residues. Germline V lookup: CDR1 LGHNA, CDR2 YSLEER. V lost 0 bases and J lost 5; bases outside the gene matches: 3. The CDR3 spells CASSQDGTSGDNEQFF. The CDR3 DNA follows: TGCGCCAGCAGCCAAGACGGGACTAGCGGTGACAATGAGCAGTTCTTC.

This clonotype appeared a few times. The chain employs TRBV18 and TRBJ2-3; 9 bases are a match to TRBD2. The V and J ends lost 1 base and 2 bases, in that order; junction bases with no gene match: 10. Germline assignment: CDR1 KGHSH and CDR2 LQKENI. The CDR3 runs to 18 residues. The CDR3 nucleotides are TGTGCCAGCTCACCACTTGCGGGACTAGCAGAAAACACAGATACGCAGTATTTT. Amino acid sequence: CASSPLAGLAENTDTQYF.

The table lists this clonotype with many counts. A read error may account for a junction end that differs from germline. The rearrangement links TRBV5-1 to TRBJ2-1, with TRBD1 identical over 8 bases. This CDR3 spans 13 amino acids. Germline values: CDR1 SGHRS, CDR2 YFSETQ. Here the CDR3 reads CASSSDRVNEQFF. The CDR3 nucleotides are TGTGCCAGCAGTTCGGACAGGGTGAATGAGCAGTTCTTC.

This clonotype has ten or more counts. The rearrangement uses TRBV5-6 and TRBJ2-5; the match to TRBD1 covers 11 bases. The CDR3 has 17 residues. Germline V gene lookup returns CDR1 SGHDT and CDR2 YYEEEE. The V gene end was trimmed by 2 bases and the J gene end by 5 bases; junction bases not matched to a gene: 11. CDR3 sequence: CASSFRRRDRGTETQYF. CDR3 bases: TGTGCCAGCAGCTTTCGTCGGAGGGACAGGGGGACGGAGACCCAGTACTTC.

At least ten counts were recorded for this clonotype. The V gene is TRBV12-3 or TRBV12-4, the J gene TRBJ2-7; the D gene is possibly TRBD1 (6 bases). The CDR3 is 14 residues long. The germline V and J ends were trimmed by 5 bases and 2 bases, with 13 bases remaining between them. CDR3 in DNA: TGTGCCAGCAGTACCGGACAGAGAACCTACGAGCAGTACTTC. Protein product: CASSTGQRTYEQYF.

This clonotype was picked up many times. The chain is built from TRBV4-3 and TRBJ1-2; weak D call: TRBD1 (5 bases). CDR1 is LGHNA, CDR2 YSLEER, per germline. Deletions cut 0 bases from V and 9 bases from J, with 17 bases between. The CDR3 length is 15 residues. CDR3 region: CASSQDGAASKSYTF. CDR3 DNA: TGCGCCAGCAGCCAAGATGGGGCGGCGTCTAAGAGCTACACCTTC.

The chain combines TRBV6-2 or TRBV6-3 with TRBJ1-2; 10 nucleotides agree with TRBD1. This CDR3 has 14 residues. With 6 bases clipped from V and 7 bases from J, the junction kept 8 bases outside the gene matches. In germline, CDR1 is MNHEY, CDR2 SVGEGT. The CDR3 sequence is CASSQGQGTVGYTF. The CDR3 region has the DNA TGTGCCAGCAGCCAGGGACAGGGGACGGTTGGCTACACCTTC.

This clonotype showed up just a few times. The gene calls are TRBV5-1 and TRBJ2-3, with D unclear. V was shortened by 2 bases and J by 7 bases, with 17 bases between the two germline ends. This CDR3 has 15 amino acids. Germline lookup yields CDR1 SGHRS and CDR2 YFSETQ. CDR3 in DNA: TGCGCCAGCAGCTTACGACAAGGTGGTACGAATACGCAGTATTTT. Protein sequence: CASSLRQGGTNTQYF. Full variable domain (missing parts from reference TRBV5-1 and TRBJ2-3): KAGVTQTPRYLIKTRGQQVTLSCSPISGHRSVSWYQQTPGQGLQFLFEYFSETQRNKGNFPGRFSGRQFSNSRSEMNVSTLELGDSALYLCASSLRQGGTNTQYFGPGTRLTVL.

In this sample, this clonotype turned up many times. The rearrangement uses TRBV20-1 and TRBJ1-5, with D hard to call. The length of the CDR3 is 12 residues. V was clipped by 3 bases and J by 1 base, with 4 bases between them. Looked up from germline, CDR1 is DFQATT and CDR2 is SNEGSKA (reference sequence). CDR3 residues: CSARDSNQPQHF. CDR3 sequence (DNA): TGCAGTGCTAGGGACAGCAATCAGCCCCAGCATTTT.

The chain is built from TRBV10-3 and TRBJ2-5, with D perhaps given as TRBD1 or TRBD2 (5 bases each). Trimming removed 2 bases from V and 5 bases from J, with 12 bases in between. Germline CDR1 and CDR2: ENHRY and SYGVKD. This CDR3 is built from 14 residues. This chain's CDR3 is CAISEGTTWETQYF. For the CDR3, the DNA is TGTGCCATCAGTGAGGGGACCACCTGGGAGACCCAGTACTTC.

This clonotype has a count of ten or more. The J gene is TRBJ1-3, the V gene TRBV6-1, with D possibly being TRBD1 (6 bases). The CDR3 sequence is 14 residues long. Deletions cut 8 bases from V and 2 bases from J, with 13 bases between. From germline, CDR1 is MNHNS and CDR2 SASEGT. CDR3 nucleotide sequence: TGTGCCAGCTCAAGGGGGGTCGCTGGAAACACCATATATTTT. It translates to CASSRGVAGNTIYF.

A note on this clonotype: A much larger clonotype is one base distant, so this may be a read error. The rearrangement uses TRBV5-5 and TRBJ2-1; D perhaps matches TRBD2 (5 bases). This CDR3 has 16 residues. The germline V gene encodes CDR1 SGHKS and CDR2 YYEKEE (reference sequence). The CDR3 DNA reads TGTGCCAGCAGCTCCGGGAATAGGTTTGCAGTCGATGAGCAGTTGTTC. This gives the protein CASSSGNRFAVDEQLF.

This clonotype appeared many times. The chain links TRBV24-1 to TRBJ2-1, with 9 nucleotides matching TRBD2. CDR1 is KGHDR and CDR2 is SFDVKD in the germline V gene. The J segment lost 7 bases and the V segment lost 0 bases, leaving 6 bases of the junction unmatched. The length of the CDR3 is 16 residues. CDR3 bases: TGTGCCACCAGTGATTTGACGGCGGGAGGGCCTAATGAGCAGTTCTTC. Its translation is CATSDLTAGGPNEQFF.

This clonotype came up many times. The chain recombines TRBV4-1 with TRBJ2-1; D not resolved. The CDR3 loop spans 12 amino acids. V lost 7 bases to trimming and J lost 1 base, with 5 bases between them. Germline V CDR1 and CDR2: MGHRA, YSYEKL. The CDR3 loop reads CASISSYNEQFF. In DNA, the CDR3 is TGCGCCAGCATCTCGTCCTACAATGAGCAGTTCTTC.

V is TRBV5-4 and J is TRBJ2-4, with unresolved D. Trimming stripped 1 base from V and 8 bases from J, with 10 bases between. This CDR3 has 13 amino acids. CDR1 is SGHNT, CDR2 YYREEE, per germline (reference sequence). In DNA form, the CDR3 reads TGTGCCAGCAGCTTGAAGAGAGGAGACATTCAGTACTTC. It translates to CASSLKRGDIQYF.

This clonotype was observed at least ten times. The gene calls are TRBV12-3 or TRBV12-4 and TRBJ2-5, with D perhaps matching TRBD1 (6 bases). Trimming removed 3 bases at V and 2 bases at J, with 13 bases between. The CDR3 length is 15 residues. The CDR3 loop reads CASSFGIGQQETQYF. CDR3 DNA: TGTGCCAGCAGTTTCGGGATCGGACAGCAAGAGACCCAGTACTTC.

This clonotype was seen a few times. V usage is TRBV6-2 or TRBV6-3 and J usage is TRBJ2-4; 7 bases are shared with TRBD2. CDR1 is MNHEY, CDR2 SVGEGT, per germline. CDR3 length: 14 amino acids. V shed 6 bases, J shed 5 bases, and the junction held 7 bases outside the gene matches. CDR3 nucleotides: TGTGCCAGCAGCCGGAACCTAGCGGAAAACATTCAGTACTTC. Residues: CASSRNLAENIQYF.

The CDR3 DNA sequence: TGCGCCAGCAGCTTGGACTCTTTCACCCAGGATACGCAGTATTTT. Translating it yields CASSLDSFTQDTQYF. The chain is built from TRBV5-1 and TRBJ2-3; D not certain. V was pared by 0 bases and J by 6 bases, with 14 bases between. The CDR3 length is 15 residues. CDR1 and CDR2 (germline): SGHRS, YFSETQ.

Ten or more counts support this clonotype. The CDR3 sequence is CAINVDSNQPQHF. In DNA, the CDR3 is TGTGCCATCAATGTGGATAGCAATCAGCCCCAGCATTTT. This rearrangement joins TRBV10-3 to TRBJ1-5, with D uncertain. Trimming left V 7 bases short and J 0 bases short, with 7 bases between. The CDR3 covers 13 residues. In germline, CDR1 is ENHRY, CDR2 SYGVKD.

This chain joins TRBV6-4 and TRBJ1-2; D might be TRBD1 (5 bases). The germline gives CDR1 MRHNA, CDR2 SNTAGT. CDR3 size: 15 residues. V was cut by 2 bases and J by 7 bases, with 17 bases left in between. The chain's CDR3 is CASSDTMGRSPGYTF. CDR3 DNA sequence: TGTGCCAGCAGTGACACGATGGGACGATCCCCTGGCTACACCTTC.

The table lists this clonotype with many counts. This chain joins TRBV12-3 or TRBV12-4 and TRBJ2-7; 7 bases are a match to TRBD2. V gave up 3 bases and J gave up 10 bases; unmatched junction bases: 6. The CDR3 covers 12 residues. The CDR3 DNA sequence: TGTGCCAGCAGTTTGGGGGGGGGTCTACAGTACTTC. Translation gives CASSLGGGLQYF.